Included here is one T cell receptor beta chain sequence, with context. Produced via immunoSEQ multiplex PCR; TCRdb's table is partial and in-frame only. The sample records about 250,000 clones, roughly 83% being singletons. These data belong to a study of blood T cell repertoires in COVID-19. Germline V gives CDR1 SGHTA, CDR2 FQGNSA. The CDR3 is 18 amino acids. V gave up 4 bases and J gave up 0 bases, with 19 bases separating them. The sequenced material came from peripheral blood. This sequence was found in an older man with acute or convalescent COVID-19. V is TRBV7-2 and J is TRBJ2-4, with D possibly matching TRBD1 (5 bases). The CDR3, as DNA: TGTGCCAGCAGCTCAGTGACCGGTGGAAGGGGAGCCAAAAACATTCAGTACTTC. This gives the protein CASSSVTGGRGAKNIQYF.